What follows are 18 T cell receptor beta chains derived from one specimen sequenced in a study of shared clonotypes between healthy human individuals. Clones were sequenced by immunoSEQ multiplex PCR, and TCRdb holds only the in-frame ones, with some missing. Among about 2.4 million clones listed, approximately 94% were seen once. The sequenced sample was naive CD4+ T cells from PBMCs. Subset noted: CD45RA+ positively selected. These receptors were collected from a man aged 18 to 29 in good health. Some clones in this sample may be carry-over from other donors' samples.

In its sample, this clone was seen once. The genes are TRBV4-3 and TRBJ1-5; D uncertain. The CDR3 runs 14 residues. Germline V CDR1 and CDR2: LGHNA, YSLEER. V was cut by 0 bases and J by 5 bases, with 8 bases left in between. The CDR3 bases are TGCGCCAGCAGCCAAGACCATGGGGATCAGCCCCAGCATTTT. Amino acid sequence: CASSQDHGDQPQHF.

The chain has TRBV7-9 and TRBJ2-2, with D possibly matching TRBD1 (6 bases). CDR3 length: 15 residues. Deletions cut 5 bases from V and 3 bases from J, with 13 bases between. Germline values: CDR1 SEHNR, CDR2 FQNEAQ (reference sequence). In nucleotides, the CDR3 is TGTGCCAGCAGCGCCATCAGGGGAGACACCGGGGAGCTGTTTTTT. This sequence encodes CASSAIRGDTGELFF.

The chain couples TRBV11-3 to TRBJ2-7; 9 nucleotides agree with TRBD1. Germline assignment: CDR1 SGHNT and CDR2 YENEEA. The ends lost 4 bases at V and 5 bases at J; junction bases unmatched: 6. The CDR3 has 14 residues. The CDR3 spells CASSSPDRGDEQYF. CDR3 DNA: TGTGCCAGCAGCTCCCCGGACAGGGGCGACGAGCAGTACTTC.

The gene calls are TRBV7-2 and TRBJ2-2; TRBD1 matches 9 bases. This CDR3 contains 16 residues. The ends lost 1 base at V and 2 bases at J; junction bases unmatched: 2. Germline V gene lookup returns CDR1 SGHTA and CDR2 FQGNSA. For the CDR3, the DNA is TGTGCCAGCAGCTTAGGGACAGGGGTTAACACCGGGGAGCTGTTTTTT. Translating it yields CASSLGTGVNTGELFF.

The V call is TRBV29-1, the J call TRBJ1-4, with D tentatively TRBD1 (5 bases). This CDR3 is 15 amino acids long. V was shortened by 1 base and J by 8 bases, with 17 bases between the two germline ends. The germline gives CDR1 SQVTM, CDR2 ANQGSEA. This CDR3 reads CSVEGGETDGEKLFF. As DNA, the CDR3 is TGCAGCGTTGAAGGAGGGGAAACGGATGGAGAAAAACTGTTTTTT.

V is TRBV7-2 and J is TRBJ2-7, with D unresolved. V was cut by 1 base and J by 0 bases, with 16 bases left in between. The germline V gene has CDR1 SGHTA and CDR2 FQGNSA. The CDR3 sequence is 17 residues long. The CDR3 DNA follows: TGTGCCAGCAGCTTAGTTGCGACTGCAGTCAGCTCCTACGAGCAGTACTTC. Translation: CASSLVATAVSSYEQYF.

This clone has just one count. The V call is TRBV29-1, the J call TRBJ1-4; 7 nucleotides agree with TRBD1. V lost 6 bases, J lost 3 bases, and 10 bases stayed unmatched. From germline, CDR1 is SQVTM and CDR2 ANQGSEA. The CDR3 is made up of 15 amino acids. The CDR3 spells CSVQWRDRSNEKLFF. In DNA, the CDR3 is TGCAGCGTACAATGGCGGGACAGATCTAATGAAAAACTGTTTTTT.

This clone was seen just once. The V gene is TRBV5-4, the J gene TRBJ1-2; possibly TRBD1 for D (5 bases). The germline V gene encodes CDR1 SGHNT and CDR2 YYREEE (reference sequence). The CDR3 consists of 13 residues. V lost 4 bases to trimming and J lost 8 bases, with 15 bases between them. DNA for the CDR3: TGTGCCAGCAGCGTCGGGACTCCGGGAGGCTACACCTTC. Its protein is CASSVGTPGGYTF. The full variable domain, with the rest looked up from reference TRBV5-4 and TRBJ1-2, is ETGVTQSPTHLIKTRGQQVTLRCSSQSGHNTVSWYQQALGQGPQFIFQYYREEENGRGNFPPRFSGLQFPNYSSELNVNALELDDSALYLCASSVGTPGGYTFGSGTRLTVV.

The V gene is TRBV11-2, the J gene TRBJ2-7, with TRBD2 matching 7 bases. From germline, CDR1 is SGHAT and CDR2 FQNNGV. This CDR3 contains 15 residues. J was trimmed by 2 bases and V by 3 bases; bases with no gene match: 7. CDR3 nucleotides: TGTGCCAGCAGCTTTTCAAGAGCGGGGCCCTACGAGCAGTACTTC. Its protein product is CASSFSRAGPYEQYF. The full variable domain, completed using reference TRBV11-2 and TRBJ2-7, is EAGVAQSPRYKIIEKRQSVAFWCNPISGHATLYWYQQILGQGPKLLIQFQNNGVVDDSQLPKDRFSAERLKGVDSTLKIQPAKLEDSAVYLCASSFSRAGPYEQYFGPGTRLTVT.

This sequence joins TRBV6-5 and TRBJ1-2; D not certain. This CDR3 has 15 residues. V lost 2 bases to trimming and J lost 2 bases, with 12 bases between them. Germline assignment: CDR1 MNHEY and CDR2 SVGAGI. Here the CDR3 DNA reads TGTGCCAGCAGTTACGCCGGACGTAACAACTATGGCTACACCTTC. Encoded protein: CASSYAGRNNYGYTF.

The gene calls are TRBV6-5 and TRBJ1-3, with D possibly being TRBD1 (5 bases). This CDR3 region has 15 residues. Per germline, CDR1 MNHEY and CDR2 SVGAGI. V dropped 2 bases and J dropped 0 bases, with 8 bases sitting between them. This CDR3 is CASSYEGLSGNTIYF. The CDR3 DNA is TGTGCCAGCAGTTACGAGGGACTCTCTGGAAACACCATATATTTT.

The CDR3 DNA is TGTGCCAGCAGCTCGCCTCCCGACAGGCTTGGCTACACCTTC. Its protein product is CASSSPPDRLGYTF. The chain recombines TRBV7-8 with TRBJ1-2, with a possible D match to TRBD1 (6 bases). This CDR3 is 14 amino acids long. Germline V CDR1 and CDR2: SGHVS, FQNEAQ. V lost 4 bases and J 7 bases, leaving 16 bases between the germline ends.

This clone was counted once. The chain has TRBV10-3 and TRBJ2-1; 8 bases line up with TRBD2. Germline-derived CDR1 and CDR2 are ENHRY and SYGVKD. V shed 3 bases and J 8 bases; nucleotides not matched to a gene: 9. The CDR3 has 15 residues. The CDR3: CAISESAGVSDEQFF. The CDR3 DNA follows: TGTGCCATCAGTGAATCAGCGGGAGTCTCCGATGAGCAGTTCTTC.

This chain links TRBV27 with TRBJ2-2; the D is unclear. Trimming took 8 bases from V and 1 from J, leaving 11 bases between them. CDR3 size: 14 residues. Germline loops: CDR1 MNHEY, CDR2 SMNVEV (reference sequence). Here the CDR3 reads CASRPSLNTGELFF. In DNA, the CDR3 is TGTGCCAGCCGTCCCAGTTTGAACACCGGGGAGCTGTTTTTT.

The chain recombines TRBV5-1 with TRBJ2-7, with a tentative D call TRBD2 (5 bases). Trimming stripped 2 bases from V and 2 bases from J, with 11 bases between. Germline V gene lookup returns CDR1 SGHRS and CDR2 YFSETQ. The length of the CDR3 is 14 residues. Here the CDR3 DNA reads TGCGCCAGCAGCTTTGAGGGAGTCCCCTACGAGCAGTACTTC. It encodes CASSFEGVPYEQYF. The whole variable domain, remainder taken from reference TRBV5-1 and TRBJ2-7, is KAGVTQTPRYLIKTRGQQVTLSCSPISGHRSVSWYQQTPGQGLQFLFEYFSETQRNKGNFPGRFSGRQFSNSRSEMNVSTLELGDSALYLCASSFEGVPYEQYFGPGTRLTVT.

V is TRBV11-2 and J is TRBJ1-1, with unresolved D. Germline V gives CDR1 SGHAT, CDR2 FQNNGV. The V end lost 5 bases, the J end lost 0 bases, and 4 bases lay between the germline ends. The CDR3 is 12 amino acids. CDR3: CASSRLNTEAFF. The CDR3, as DNA: TGTGCCAGCAGCCGGTTGAACACTGAAGCTTTCTTT.

This clone was counted only a few times. The chain is built from TRBV5-1 and TRBJ1-1; D not resolved. This CDR3 has 15 amino acids. Trimming took 1 base from V and 8 from J, leaving 18 bases between them. Germline V gene sequence: CDR1 SGHRS, CDR2 YFSETQ. The CDR3 loop is CASSLMVGAEAEAFF. The DNA of the CDR3 is TGCGCCAGCAGCTTGATGGTGGGAGCGGAGGCCGAAGCTTTCTTT.

The chain links TRBV5-1 to TRBJ2-7; TRBD2 agrees at 9 bases. Germline V gene lookup returns CDR1 SGHRS and CDR2 YFSETQ. This CDR3 has 18 amino acids. V dropped 0 bases and J dropped 4; count of bases not matched to a gene: 14. CDR3 region: CASSLDHGGRARGYEQYF. The CDR3 coding sequence is TGCGCCAGCAGCTTGGATCACGGCGGGAGGGCCCGGGGATACGAGCAGTACTTC.